The 14 T cell receptor beta chains presented below share a single source sample, sequenced in a study of shared clonotypes between healthy human individuals. The naive CD8 fraction comprised CD45RO-negative cells positively selected for CCR7 and excluded terminally differentiated effector memory CD45RA+ cells. Sequenced by immunoSEQ multiplex PCR; TCRdb stores in-frame clones only, minus some. The table has nearly 2 million clones, around 96% seen once. The sequencing sample was made of naive CD8+ T cells sorted from blood. These receptors were taken from a man aged 18 to 35 in good health.

The genes are TRBV10-3 and TRBJ2-7; 9 nucleotides agree with TRBD2. The V and J ends lost 1 base and 7 bases, in that order; junction bases with no gene match: 11. Germline assignment: CDR1 ENHRY and CDR2 SYGVKD. The CDR3 covers 16 residues. The CDR3 nucleotides are TGTGCCATCAGTGAGTGGGAGGCGGGAGGGCTTGGAGAGCAGTACTTC. Translated: CAISEWEAGGLGEQYF.

The V call is TRBV5-6, the J call TRBJ2-1; possible D gene TRBD2, 5 bases. The V and J ends lost 2 bases and 8 bases respectively, with 11 bases between them. This CDR3 is built from 13 residues. Germline V gene lookup returns CDR1 SGHDT and CDR2 YYEEEE. CDR3: CASSFTGVDEQFF. The DNA of the CDR3 is TGTGCCAGCAGCTTTACCGGGGTTGATGAGCAGTTCTTC.

V gene TRBV7-9 combines with J gene TRBJ2-4; D could derive from TRBD1 or TRBD2 (5 bases each). Germline CDR1 is SEHNR and CDR2 is FQNEAQ (reference sequence). The V and J ends lost 1 base and 5 bases respectively, with 12 bases between them. The CDR3 is 15 amino acids. This CDR3 reads CASSLDPGTQNIQYF. DNA of the CDR3: TGTGCCAGCAGCTTAGACCCCGGGACCCAAAACATTCAGTACTTC.

This clone occurred once. This same CDR3 is encoded by further DNA sequences in the sample. The rearrangement uses TRBV27 and TRBJ2-7; D unclear. Germline V gene data show CDR1 as MNHEY and CDR2 as SMNVEV (reference sequence). V was clipped by 4 bases and J by 1 base, with 8 bases between them. The CDR3 covers 13 residues. CDR3 in amino acids: CASSYGPSYEQYF. CDR3 DNA sequence: TGTGCCAGCAGTTACGGGCCATCCTACGAGCAGTACTTC.

V and J are TRBV13 and TRBJ2-1, with D tentatively TRBD2 (6 bases). Trimming shortened V by 0 bases and J by 3 bases, and 9 bases separated the two germline ends. The CDR3 runs to 15 residues. Germline CDR1 PRHDT, CDR2 FYEKMQ (reference sequence). In DNA, the CDR3 is TGTGCCAGCAGCTTAGGGCGGGGCATCTACAATGAGCAGTTCTTC. Encoded protein: CASSLGRGIYNEQFF.

V usage is TRBV11-2 and J usage is TRBJ2-7; 8 bases map to TRBD1. V lost 3 bases and J lost 6; bases outside the gene matches: 7. Germline V gene lookup returns CDR1 SGHAT and CDR2 FQNNGV. This CDR3 contains 14 residues. The CDR3 sequence is CASSFSQGASEQYF. The DNA for the CDR3 is TGTGCCAGCAGCTTCTCGCAGGGGGCTAGCGAGCAGTACTTC.

This chain joins TRBV10-2 and TRBJ1-6; 10 bases are shared with TRBD1. This CDR3 is built from 14 residues. The V segment lost 7 bases and the J segment 7 bases; nucleotides outside the gene matches: 4. The germline gives CDR1 WSHSY, CDR2 SAAADI. CDR3: CASTQGQGNSPLHF. The CDR3 region has the DNA TGCGCCAGCACCCAGGGACAGGGGAATTCACCCCTCCACTTT.

J is TRBJ2-7 and V is TRBV29-1, with 8 bases matching TRBD2. Germline lookup yields CDR1 SQVTM and CDR2 ANQGSEA. Unmatched junction bases numbered 3, after V lost 2 bases and J lost 0 bases. The CDR3 contains 14 residues. In nucleotides, the CDR3 is TGCAGCGTTGAACTAGCGGGTGGCTCCTACGAGCAGTACTTC. This gives the protein CSVELAGGSYEQYF.

Worth noting for this clone: Other DNA variants within this sample encode the same CDR3. The chain couples TRBV7-9 to TRBJ2-7, with D maybe TRBD2 (5 bases). CDR1 is SEHNR and CDR2 is FQNEAQ in the germline V gene (reference sequence). The CDR3 runs to 13 residues. Deletions cut 1 base from V and 3 bases from J, with 7 bases between. CDR3 protein: CASSLDGNYEQYF. The CDR3 DNA is TGTGCCAGCAGCTTAGACGGGAACTACGAGCAGTACTTC.

The chain couples TRBV13 to TRBJ1-1; maybe TRBD1 (5 bases). V was clipped by 7 bases and J by 3 bases, with 21 bases between them. CDR3 size: 16 residues. The V gene's germline CDR1 is PRHDT and CDR2 FYEKMQ (reference sequence). This chain's CDR3 is CASTPDRDNLDTEAFF. The CDR3 DNA reads TGTGCCAGCACCCCTGACAGAGACAATCTCGACACTGAAGCTTTCTTT.

The V gene is TRBV13, the J gene TRBJ1-5, with a weak D call TRBD1 (5 bases). The CDR3 is 14 amino acids. Deletions cut 5 bases from V and 5 bases from J, with 13 bases between. CDR1 PRHDT and CDR2 FYEKMQ come from the germline V gene (reference sequence). The CDR3 region is CASSLGGIDQPQHF. In DNA form, the CDR3 reads TGTGCCAGCAGCCTGGGGGGGATTGATCAGCCCCAGCATTTT.

This chain joins TRBV29-1 and TRBJ2-3, with 12 positions matching TRBD2. Trimming at V came to 2 bases and at J to 6 bases, leaving 3 bases not matched to a gene. Germline CDR1 is SQVTM and CDR2 is ANQGSEA. This CDR3 spans 14 amino acids. Here the CDR3 DNA reads TGCAGCGTTGAACTAGCGGGAGGGTCCGATACGCAGTATTTT. This sequence encodes CSVELAGGSDTQYF.

About this clone itself: Other nucleotide sequences in the sample specify the same CDR3. The chain combines TRBV5-1 with TRBJ1-3, with 7 bases that match TRBD1. The CDR3 runs to 16 residues. In germline, CDR1 is SGHRS, CDR2 YFSETQ. V trimming: 0 bases; J trimming: 2 bases; junction bases outside the gene matches: 5. The CDR3 bases are TGCGCCAGCAGCTTGGGAGGGACAGAGACTGGAAACACCATATATTTT. It encodes CASSLGGTETGNTIYF.

V gene TRBV10-3 combines with J gene TRBJ2-1, with D possibly TRBD2 on 6 matching bases. This CDR3 comprises 14 residues. The germline V gene encodes CDR1 ENHRY and CDR2 SYGVKD. With 2 bases removed from V and 7 bases from J, the gap between germline ends came to 12 bases. Here the CDR3 DNA reads TGTGCCATCAGTGAGCCGGATGCGGGGAATGAGCAGTTCTTC. Amino acid sequence: CAISEPDAGNEQFF.